Following are 29 T cell receptor beta chains from one sample sequenced in a study of beta chain features in type 1 diabetes listed by TCRdb under 2018. The protocol used for the library was the immunoSEQ multiplex PCR assay. All of the isolated RNA was reverse transcribed with the High Capacity cDNA Reverse Transcription Kit, so expressed TCRB transcripts were sequenced. Imported from immuneACCESS, the table was reduced by TCRdb to in-frame sequences with V and J called. These copies leave out some clones; in studies compared against another copy, an unresolved V gene accounts for under half, and the cause of the remainder is not known. This sample holds 970,000 or so clones; 17% were observed only once. About 0.02% of the sample goes to the ten largest clones. The sample consisted of naive CD4+ T cells from blood. The sample's cell subset or site label is to be understood as: true naive CD4+ T cells. The source is a woman between 18 and 30 years old in good health.

This clone showed up just a few times. The rearrangement joins TRBV5-4 to TRBJ2-3; the match to TRBD2 covers 9 bases. Germline V gene lookup returns CDR1 SGHNT and CDR2 YYREEE (reference sequence). Unmatched junction bases numbered 0, after V lost 0 bases and J lost 1 base. The CDR3 totals 15 residues. The CDR3 protein is CASSLVAGGTDTQYF. CDR3 DNA: TGTGCCAGCAGCTTGGTAGCGGGAGGCACAGATACGCAGTATTTT.

The rearrangement uses TRBV5-1 and TRBJ2-3; TRBD2 matches at 9 bases. This CDR3 contains 18 residues. Germline CDR1 and CDR2: SGHRS and YFSETQ. The J segment lost 4 bases and the V segment lost 3 bases, leaving 15 bases of the junction unmatched. The CDR3 spells CASSYPLRVAGVADTQYF. For the CDR3, the DNA is TGCGCCAGCAGCTATCCCCTACGGGTAGCGGGAGTCGCAGATACGCAGTATTTT.

This clone was recorded a few times. The rearrangement links TRBV19 to TRBJ2-3; TRBD1 might be the D (6 bases). This CDR3 comprises 15 residues. Germline V gene sequence: CDR1 LNHDA, CDR2 SQIVND (reference sequence). The V and J ends lost 3 bases and 2 bases respectively, with 12 bases between them. The CDR3 reads CASSIGRGITDTQYF. DNA of the CDR3: TGTGCCAGTAGTATCGGTAGGGGGATCACAGATACGCAGTATTTT.

The chain uses TRBV6-6 and TRBJ2-4; 8 positions agree with TRBD2. Unmatched junction bases numbered 12, after V lost 7 bases and J lost 7 bases. The germline CDR1 and CDR2 sequences are MNHNY and SVGAGI (reference sequence). The CDR3 extends over 15 amino acids. The CDR3 DNA reads as TGTGCCAGCACCCCCGAGGGACTAGGAATGAACATTCAGTACTTC. Protein: CASTPEGLGMNIQYF.

In nucleotides, the CDR3 is TGTGCCAGCAGCTCCAGGGTGGCGGGGCAGCCCCAGCATTTT. Its protein product is CASSSRVAGQPQHF. This chain uses TRBV5-6 with TRBJ1-5; TRBD1 is a possible D gene (5 bases). The CDR3 consists of 14 residues. Germline V gene data show CDR1 as SGHDT and CDR2 as YYEEEE. The germline V and J ends were trimmed by 3 bases and 7 bases, with 14 bases remaining between them. Using reference TRBV5-6 and TRBJ1-5 for the parts outside the CDR3, the full variable domain is DAGVTQSPTHLIKTRGQQVTLRCSPKSGHDTVSWYQQALGQGPQFIFQYYEEEERQRGNFPDRFSGHQFPNYSSELNVNALLLGDSALYLCASSSRVAGQPQHFGDGTRLSIL.

The V gene is TRBV9, the J gene TRBJ1-3; perhaps TRBD1 as D (5 bases). Germline lookup yields CDR1 SGDLS and CDR2 YYNGEE. V lost 2 bases to trimming and J lost 4 bases, with 10 bases between them. CDR3 length equals 14 residues. In nucleotides, the CDR3 is TGTGCCAGCAGCGTTGCGGGGCGGGGAAACACCATATATTTT. Its protein is CASSVAGRGNTIYF.

The sample holds a few counts of this clone. The rearrangement links TRBV19 to TRBJ2-3; 7 bases are shared with TRBD1. Trimming cost V 0 bases and J 11 bases; bases outside gene matches: 2. The germline V gene has CDR1 LNHDA and CDR2 SQIVND (reference sequence). This CDR3 has 12 amino acids. The CDR3 DNA reads as TGTGCCAGTAGTATAGAAGACAGGGTGCAGTATTTT. Protein: CASSIEDRVQYF.

This clone has more than one count but fewer than ten. An end of the junction does not agree with germline; a read error may underlie this. The chain has TRBV6-6 and TRBJ2-3; the match to TRBD1 covers 7 bases. Germline assignment: CDR1 MNHNY and CDR2 SVGAGI (reference sequence). The CDR3 runs to 15 residues. The CDR3 nucleotides are TGTGCCAGCAGCCAAGCAGGGGGTCCCACACATACGCAGTATTTT. It codes for CASSQAGGPTHTQYF.

The rearrangement joins TRBV5-1 to TRBJ1-5, with 7 bases that match TRBD1. The CDR3 has 14 amino acids. The trim removed 4 bases at V and 5 bases at J, leaving 6 bases unmatched. The V gene's germline CDR1 is SGHRS and CDR2 YFSETQ. CDR3 coding DNA: TGCGCCAGCAGCCTGACAGGGCGGGATCAGCCCCAGCATTTT. This translates into CASSLTGRDQPQHF.

This clone was picked up a small number of times. The chain combines TRBV2 with TRBJ1-4; 7 bases map to TRBD1. The CDR3 is made up of 15 amino acids. With 5 bases clipped from V and 5 bases from J, the junction kept 8 bases outside the gene matches. The germline gives CDR1 SNHLY, CDR2 FYNNEI. CDR3 DNA: TGTGCCAGCAGTATAAGGACAGGACTAAATGAAAAACTGTTTTTT. This sequence encodes CASSIRTGLNEKLFF.

The chain recombines TRBV18 with TRBJ2-1, with TRBD1 as a possible D gene (6 bases). There are 15 residues in the CDR3. V lost 2 bases to trimming and J lost 8 bases, with 16 bases between them. Germline CDR1 KGHSH, CDR2 LQKENI. The CDR3 reads CASSPGQTGAYEQFF. In DNA form, the CDR3 reads TGTGCCAGCTCACCAGGACAGACCGGAGCATATGAGCAGTTCTTC.

This sequence joins TRBV29-1 and TRBJ1-2; 12 nucleotides line up with TRBD1. The CDR3 is made up of 18 amino acids. V was clipped by 5 bases and J by 4 bases; unmatched bases: 17. Germline V gene sequence: CDR1 SQVTM, CDR2 ANQGSEA. CDR3 in amino acids: CSVSIAGTGGAYSYGYTF. The CDR3 region has the DNA TGCAGCGTTTCCATTGCCGGGACAGGGGGCGCTTATAGCTATGGCTACACCTTC.

This clone was seen more than once but under ten times. The V and J genes are TRBV28 and TRBJ1-1, with D possibly being TRBD1 (5 bases). V was trimmed by 5 bases and J by 5 bases, leaving 15 bases between them. CDR1 MDHEN and CDR2 SYDVKM come from the germline V gene. The CDR3 extends over 14 amino acids. CDR3 sequence reads: CASSQLNRLTEAFF. The CDR3 nucleotides are TGTGCCAGCAGTCAACTAAACAGGTTAACTGAAGCTTTCTTT.

The chain recombines TRBV27 with TRBJ1-2, with 8 bases lining up with TRBD1. The V gene's germline CDR1 is MNHEY and CDR2 SMNVEV (reference sequence). The CDR3 runs 14 residues. V lost 6 bases, J lost 4 bases, and 7 bases stayed unmatched. CDR3 loop: CASSPQGAGYGYTF. CDR3 coding DNA: TGTGCCAGCAGCCCGCAGGGGGCGGGCTATGGCTACACCTTC.

A few counts support this clone. The J gene is TRBJ1-5, the V gene TRBV6-5; D is undetermined. Trimming took off 8 bases at V and 0 bases at J, with 2 bases between the two ends. Germline V gives CDR1 MNHEY, CDR2 SVGAGI. The CDR3 has 11 residues. The CDR3 loop reads CASGSNQPQHF. The CDR3 DNA sequence: TGTGCCAGCGGTAGCAATCAGCCCCAGCATTTT.

The chain uses TRBV7-2 and TRBJ2-5, with 9 bases identical to TRBD2. Losses at the gene ends were 2 bases for V and 11 bases for J; bases not matched to a gene: 12. Germline V lookup: CDR1 SGHTA, CDR2 FQGNSA. This CDR3 spans 15 amino acids. In DNA form, the CDR3 reads TGTGCCAGCAGCTTACTTAGCGGGGGCACTTGGGAGCAGTACTTC. The encoded protein is CASSLLSGGTWEQYF.

This clone was counted only a few times. Other DNA sequences in this specimen translate into the identical CDR3. The rearrangement joins TRBV19 to TRBJ2-7; D is possibly TRBD1 (6 bases). The CDR3 length is 13 residues. Trimming removed 3 bases at V and 3 bases at J, with 9 bases between. The germline V gene encodes CDR1 LNHDA and CDR2 SQIVND (reference sequence). The CDR3 loop is CASSMTGSYEQYF. The CDR3, as DNA: TGTGCCAGTAGTATGACAGGAAGCTACGAGCAGTACTTC.

J is TRBJ2-5 and V is TRBV7-2; D gene uncertain. Looked up from germline, CDR1 is SGHTA and CDR2 is FQGNSA. The CDR3 has 14 residues. The V end lost 2 bases, the J end lost 5 bases, and 12 bases lay between the germline ends. CDR3 nucleotides: TGTGCCAGCAGCTTATCCCTCTTCACGGAGACCCAGTACTTC. Encoded protein: CASSLSLFTETQYF. The full variable domain, with the rest looked up from reference TRBV7-2 and TRBJ2-5, is GAGVSQSPSNKVTEKGKDVELRCDPISGHTALYWYRQSLGQGLEFLIYFQGNSAPDKSGLPSDRFSAERTGGSVSTLTIQRTQQEDSAVYLCASSLSLFTETQYFGPGTRLLVL.

The J gene is TRBJ2-1, the V gene TRBV9; tentatively, D is TRBD2 (6 bases). V was trimmed by 3 bases and J by 5 bases, leaving 15 bases between them. The CDR3 has 15 residues. Germline CDR1 is SGDLS and CDR2 is YYNGEE. Here the CDR3 reads CASSDGGRRNNEQFF. DNA for the CDR3: TGTGCCAGCAGCGATGGGGGGAGACGCAACAATGAGCAGTTCTTC.

This clone has just a few counts. The V call is TRBV7-2, the J call TRBJ2-6; 8 bases are a match to TRBD2. Germline-derived CDR1 and CDR2 are SGHTA and FQGNSA. This CDR3 comprises 17 residues. The V gene end was trimmed by 5 bases and the J gene end by 0 bases; junction bases not matched to a gene: 6. The CDR3 DNA reads as TGTGCCAGCAGCCCGCAGGGACTAGTCTCTGGGGCCAACGTCCTGACTTTC. The encoded protein is CASSPQGLVSGANVLTF.

The V and J genes are TRBV11-2 and TRBJ1-1; 8 nucleotides match TRBD1. Germline V gene sequence: CDR1 SGHAT, CDR2 FQNNGV. The CDR3 loop spans 19 amino acids. The junction had 19 bases not matched to a gene; V was cut back by 3 bases and J by 4 bases. Here the CDR3 DNA reads TGTGCCAGCAGCTTTCGCCATCGGGGGGCAGGGGGCGTCGGCACTGAAGCTTTCTTT. It yields the protein CASSFRHRGAGGVGTEAFF.

Comments on this clone: Within the sample, other DNA sequences also encode this same CDR3. The chain is built from TRBV28 and TRBJ2-7; D unresolved. This CDR3 is built from 12 residues. The V gene lost 1 base and the J gene lost 3 bases, with 4 bases spanning the gap. Germline assignment: CDR1 MDHEN and CDR2 SYDVKM. CDR3 sequence reads: CASSLLGYEQYF. The DNA for the CDR3 is TGTGCCAGCAGTTTATTGGGCTACGAGCAGTACTTC.

CDR3 DNA: TGTGCCAGCAGCTTAGCGCACAGGTTCGGCACCGGGGAGCTGTTTTTT. Translation: CASSLAHRFGTGELFF. The chain couples TRBV7-2 to TRBJ2-2; weak D call: TRBD1 (5 bases). V was trimmed by 0 bases and J by 4 bases, leaving 12 bases between them. Germline CDR1 reads SGHTA; CDR2 reads FQGNSA. The CDR3 has 16 residues.

This clone was detected a few times. The chain links TRBV5-1 to TRBJ2-4; 8 bases map to TRBD2. J gave up 1 base and V 0 bases, and 6 bases lay outside the gene matches. CDR1 is SGHRS and CDR2 is YFSETQ in the germline V gene. The CDR3 spans 17 residues. As DNA, the CDR3 is TGCGCCAGCAGCTTGGGGCCAGCGGGAGCGGCCAAAAACATTCAGTACTTC. Residues: CASSLGPAGAAKNIQYF.

The V call is TRBV7-2, the J call TRBJ2-7; D is possibly TRBD1 (5 bases). This CDR3 has 13 residues. Germline CDR1 reads SGHTA; CDR2 reads FQGNSA. With 5 bases removed from V and 3 bases from J, the gap between germline ends came to 11 bases. The CDR3: CASSQVGVYEQYF. Written as DNA, the CDR3 is TGTGCCAGCAGCCAAGTAGGGGTCTACGAGCAGTACTTC.

The table lists this clone with a count of one. The chain couples TRBV5-1 to TRBJ2-1; TRBD2 matches 11 bases. The CDR3 length is 17 residues. Germline V CDR1 and CDR2: SGHRS, YFSETQ. V shed 4 bases and J 3 bases; nucleotides not matched to a gene: 9. Written as DNA, the CDR3 is TGCGCCAGCAGCAACCGACTAGCGGGAAGCAACTACAATGAGCAGTTCTTC. Its translation: CASSNRLAGSNYNEQFF.

This chain joins TRBV5-1 and TRBJ2-7; 9 bases fit TRBD1. The CDR3 sequence is 15 residues long. Germline V gene data show CDR1 as SGHRS and CDR2 as YFSETQ. V gave up 1 base and J gave up 5 bases; unmatched junction bases: 7. CDR3 coding DNA: TGCGCCAGCAGCTTGCGGGGACAGGGTACCGACGAGCAGTACTTC. This encodes CASSLRGQGTDEQYF.

The chain couples TRBV18 to TRBJ2-1, with D possibly being TRBD1 or TRBD2 (6 bases each). CDR3 length equals 14 residues. CDR1 and CDR2 (germline): KGHSH, LQKENI. Trimming shortened V by 8 bases and J by 4 bases, and 15 bases separated the two germline ends. CDR3 DNA: TGTGCCAGCAAAGGGGGACTGCTGTACAATGAGCAGTTCTTC. Translating it yields CASKGGLLYNEQFF. Full variable domain (remainder filled in from reference TRBV18 and TRBJ2-1): NAGVMQNPRHLVRRRGQEARLRCSPMKGHSHVYWYRQLPEEGLKFMVYLQKENIIDESGMPKERFSAEFPKEGPSILRIQQVVRGDSAAYFCASKGGLLYNEQFFGPGTRLTVL.

This clone was detected only a few times. The chain links TRBV7-8 to TRBJ2-3; 7 bases line up with TRBD2. V gave up 2 bases and J gave up 8 bases; unmatched junction bases: 13. The CDR3 has 16 amino acids. Germline V gene sequence: CDR1 SGHVS, CDR2 FQNEAQ. This CDR3 is CASSLSLGGSIVTQYF. The CDR3 coding sequence is TGTGCCAGCAGCTTAAGTCTTGGCGGGAGTATCGTTACGCAGTATTTT. Using reference TRBV7-8 and TRBJ2-3 for the parts outside the CDR3, the full variable domain is GAGVSQSPRYKVAKRGQDVALRCDPISGHVSLFWYQQALGQGPEFLTYFQNEAQLDKSGLPSDRFFAERPEGSVSTLKIQRTQQEDSAVYLCASSLSLGGSIVTQYFGPGTRLTVL.